The entry below gives a single T cell receptor beta chain sequence along with its context. This entry is derived from a study of blood T cell repertoires in COVID-19. CDR3 length: 16 amino acids. The V and J ends lost 4 bases and 1 base, in that order; junction bases with no gene match: 7. Looked up from germline, CDR1 is SGDLS and CDR2 is YYNGEE. Generated by immunoSEQ multiplex PCR, the TCRdb table keeps only in-frame clones and is missing some. The sample consists of about 380,000 clones, more than 75% of them appearing once. The chain employs TRBV9 and TRBJ1-1, with 10 bases lining up with TRBD1. The receptor was isolated from a woman between 18 and 30 years old who had recovered from COVID-19. Sequenced input: PBMCs or T cells enriched from blood (not recorded which). CDR3: CASSTPGQGTNTEAFF. The CDR3 bases are TGTGCCAGCAGCACCCCGGGACAGGGGACGAACACTGAAGCTTTCTTT.